This T cell receptor (beta chain) came from a study of blood T cell repertoires in COVID-19. Study overall: Material from acute and convalescent COVID-19 was sourced from the United States, Italy and Spain.

Per the authors' pipeline: Amplification with reference gene primers provided the estimates of nucleated cell counts. Clones were read by immunoSEQ multiplex PCR, and TCRdb kept only the in-frame ones, dropping some. V and J calls plus clone size are reproduced from that table; the DNA served to infer D and trimming. The table lists about 210,000 clones, approximately 89% of them singletons. Germline V gene lookup returns CDR1 SGHAT and CDR2 FQNNGV. Losses at the gene ends were 5 bases for V and 8 bases for J; bases not matched to a gene: 8. The CDR3 consists of 15 residues. The chain combines TRBV11-2 with TRBJ2-4; 11 nucleotides agree with TRBD1. This TCR came from a woman in her 40s with acute or convalescent COVID-19. Sequencing input: peripheral blood. This CDR3 reads CASSLKGTGGDIQYF. The CDR3 region has the DNA TGTGCCAGCAGCCTTAAGGGGACAGGGGGGGACATTCAGTACTTC.